These T cell receptor beta chains were read from a single sample in a study of blood T cell repertoires in COVID-19. Measured with immunoSEQ multiplex PCR; TCRdb has only the in-frame clones, and not every one. The table shows some 120,000 clones, with 74% occurring only once. The sample was peripheral blood. All receptors derive from an older man with COVID-19, enrolled during active disease. The CDR3 runs from the conserved cysteine through the conserved F or W.

TRBJ1-1	TRBV6-5	CASSYGQSRTEAFF
TRBJ1-2	TRBV28	CASSLTSTGGGYGYTF
TRBJ2-2	TRBV9	CASSGPRREGATGELFF
TRBJ2-7	TRBV6-1	CASSVDKTGLVHEQYF
TRBJ1-4	TRBV28	CASRNRDLNEKLFF
TRBJ1-1	TRBV5-8	CASSPEWDTEAFF
TRBJ2-3	TRBV29-1	CSVRMVAADTQYF
TRBJ2-7	TRBV14	CASSQEVAYEQYF
TRBJ1-1	TRBV19	CASISAGVGEAFF
TRBJ1-6	TRBV27	CASSFLRDSPLHF
TRBJ2-7	TRBV5-6	CASSLGQAAYEQYF
TRBJ1-1	TRBV5-1	CASSLTPGQNTEAFF
TRBJ2-1	TRBV28	CASSPTSGWSYNEQFF
TRBJ2-1	TRBV6-5	CASSSGGQYNEQFF
TRBJ2-7	TRBV11-2	CASSLRRTGPYEQYF
TRBJ2-1	TRBV5-4	CASSLTSGTVWSRQFF
TRBJ1-5	TRBV27	CASSPTGDRANQPQHF
TRBJ1-5	TRBV3-1/TRBV3-2	CASSQARGSNQPQHF
TRBJ1-5	TRBV4-2	CASSQGPLNQPQHF
TRBJ2-7	TRBV5-1	CASSPTQGAYEQYF
TRBJ2-1	TRBV18	CASSRGTSGRNEQFF
TRBJ2-3	TRBV5-4	CASSLKGVGADTQYF
TRBJ2-1	TRBV11-3	CASSVRDSSYNEQFF
TRBJ2-1	TRBV11-2	CASSLSSEQFF
TRBJ2-1	TRBV7-9	CASSLNSGSYNEQFF
TRBJ2-3	TRBV7-3	CASSPWSGRGTDTQYF
TRBJ1-2	TRBV2	CATQTGFGGYTF
TRBJ1-4	TRBV27	CASSLRQNEKLFF
TRBJ1-1	TRBV7-2	CASREHTEAFF
TRBJ1-2	TRBV28	CASSLINRANYGYTF
TRBJ2-1	TRBV4-1	CASSQEAGTSHNEQFF
TRBJ1-5	TRBV5-1	CASSLGGTDQPQHF
TRBJ2-1	TRBV7-9	CASSTSGPYNEQFF
TRBJ1-2	TRBV21-1	CASSKEQGSDYGYTF
TRBJ2-7	TRBV4-2	CASSQELAGGLGEQYF
TRBJ1-5	TRBV5-4	CASSEGPTAGNQPQHF
TRBJ2-5	TRBV5-1	CASSLYGLAGAGGETQYF
TRBJ1-1	TRBV6-4	CASSDSPTGVMNTEAFF
TRBJ1-2	TRBV10-1	CASSDGQNYGYTF
TRBJ1-3	TRBV9	CASSVSFGNGNTIYF
TRBJ1-6	TRBV5-1	CASSLEGAGSPLHF
TRBJ2-3	TRBV2	CASSEQGAGGDTQYF
TRBJ2-7	TRBV28	CASRNKAGRSYEQYF
TRBJ2-3	TRBV2	CASSQIAGSSTDTQYF
TRBJ1-1	TRBV25-1	CASSPGRRNTEAFF
TRBJ2-1	TRBV5-4	CASSTARASGYNEQFF
TRBJ1-1	TRBV19	CASSITGQAEAFF
TRBJ1-6	TRBV5-1	CASSLAGTPYNSPLHF
TRBJ1-6	TRBV5-1	CASSWGQTNSPLHF
TRBJ1-4	TRBV12-3/TRBV12-4	CASSLREKLFF
TRBJ2-1	TRBV5-1	CASSLAPTSEQFF
TRBJ1-5	TRBV2	CASSTQGVGQPQHF
TRBJ1-5	TRBV29-1	CSVRTGYQPQHF